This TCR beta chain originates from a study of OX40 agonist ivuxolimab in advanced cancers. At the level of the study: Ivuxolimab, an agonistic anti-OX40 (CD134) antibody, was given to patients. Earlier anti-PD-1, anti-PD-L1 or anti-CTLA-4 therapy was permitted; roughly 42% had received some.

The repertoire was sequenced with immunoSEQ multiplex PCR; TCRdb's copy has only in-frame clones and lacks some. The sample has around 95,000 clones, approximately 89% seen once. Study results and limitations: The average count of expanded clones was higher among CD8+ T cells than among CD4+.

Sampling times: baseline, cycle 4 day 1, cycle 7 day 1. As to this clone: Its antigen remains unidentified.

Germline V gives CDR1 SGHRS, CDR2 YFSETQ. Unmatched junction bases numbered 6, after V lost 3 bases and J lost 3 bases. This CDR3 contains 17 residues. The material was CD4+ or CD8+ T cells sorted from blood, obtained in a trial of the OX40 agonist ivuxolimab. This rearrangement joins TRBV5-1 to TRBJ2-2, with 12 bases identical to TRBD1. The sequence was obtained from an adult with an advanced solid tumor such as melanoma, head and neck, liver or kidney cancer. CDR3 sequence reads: CASSWGTGGAYTGELFF. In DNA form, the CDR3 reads TGCGCCAGCAGCTGGGGGACAGGGGGCGCGTACACCGGGGAGCTGTTTTTT.